This T cell receptor (beta chain) was sequenced in a study of T-cell reconstitution after alpha-beta-depleted transplantation in children. This clonotype was counted only a few times. Its antigen remains unidentified. It was with unique molecular identifiers that the TCRbeta library was prepared. MiXCR was run by TCRdb on the PCR reads, yielding one entry per CDR3 protein. The sample contains more than 300,000 distinct CDR3 sequences, about a sixth of which appear only once. Study outcomes and limitations: The authors attributed T-cell counts and diversity one year after transplant mostly to newly produced T cells. After transplant, at about two months, alpha-beta T cells were reportedly derived from several hundred expanded graft clones. Recipient T cells and thymic progenitors that survived gave rise to the high TCRbeta diversity observed at day 60 in some patients.

This sequence originates from a male patient aged 2 to 9 who had a stem cell transplant for acute lymphoblastic leukemia, so the T cells may come from the graft donor. The sample consisted of PBMCs, mostly from graft donor cells, taken 360 days after TCRalphabeta/CD19-depleted stem cell transplant.

CDR3 in amino acids: CASSEVVKNIQYF. CDR3 bases: TGTGCCAGCAGTGAGGTAGTCAAAAACATTCAGTACTTC. V usage is TRBV6-1 and J usage is TRBJ2-4; D call uncertain. Germline CDR1 reads MNHNS; CDR2 reads SASEGT. V was shortened by 3 bases and J by 3 bases, with 6 bases between the two germline ends. CDR3 length equals 13 residues.